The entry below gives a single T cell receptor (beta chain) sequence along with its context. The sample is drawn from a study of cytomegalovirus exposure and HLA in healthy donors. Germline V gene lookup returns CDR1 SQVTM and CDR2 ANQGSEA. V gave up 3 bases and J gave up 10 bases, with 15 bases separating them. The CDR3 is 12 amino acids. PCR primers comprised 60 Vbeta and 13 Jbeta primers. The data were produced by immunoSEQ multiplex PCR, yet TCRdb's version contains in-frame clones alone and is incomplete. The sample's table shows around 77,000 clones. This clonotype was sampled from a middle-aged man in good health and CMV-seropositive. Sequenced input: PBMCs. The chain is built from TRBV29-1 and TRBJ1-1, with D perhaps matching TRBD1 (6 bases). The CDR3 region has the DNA TGCAGCGTTGAGACACAGGGTAAGGGAGCTTTCTTT. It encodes CSVETQGKGAFF.